The T cell receptor (beta chain) described here comes from a study of OX40 agonist ivuxolimab in advanced cancers. Background on the study: Recorded diagnoses for dose-escalation patients were hepatocellular carcinoma, melanoma, renal cell or head and neck cancer. The study's findings and limits: The authors also found low normalized T-cell clonal expansion in some nonresponders.

This clone was counted a single time. Its antigen is currently unknown. The germline CDR1 and CDR2 sequences are SGHRS and YFSETQ. Between the trimmed V and J ends, which lost 0 bases and 7 bases, there was a span of 13 bases. CDR3 length: 14 residues. Profiled with immunoSEQ multiplex PCR; TCRdb holds only in-frame clones, not every one. The repertoire has around 72,000 clones, 80% to 90% of them found once; the top ten carry around a sixth. The clonotype comes from an adult with an advanced solid tumor such as melanoma, head and neck, liver or kidney cancer. The material was CD4+ or CD8+ T cells sorted from blood, obtained in a trial of the OX40 agonist ivuxolimab. The V gene is TRBV5-1, the J gene TRBJ1-2; D is uncertain. The CDR3, as DNA: TGCGCCAGCAGCTTGGCAGTCCCCGAGGGTGGCTACACCTTC. It encodes CASSLAVPEGGYTF.